The entry below describes one T cell receptor beta chain. Its specificity is unknown. TCRdb independently ran MiXCR on the RT-PCR reads; one entry per CDR3 protein. The sample has around 500,000 distinct CDR3 sequences; approximately 11% are singletons. The data are from a study of response to subunit inactivated influenza vaccine. After removal of 6 bases from V and 7 bases from J, the junction contained 4 bases not matched to a gene. CDR1 is MDHEN, CDR2 SYDVKM, per germline. The CDR3 contains 14 residues. Study observations and caveats: Each seasonal influenza vaccination, the authors suggested, recruits few new T cells.

Sequencing was performed on PBMCs from blood, taken roughly 6 weeks after vaccination. The sequence was collected from a man in his forties or fifties who received an inactivated influenza vaccine. The gene calls are TRBV28 and TRBJ2-5; 14 nucleotides align to TRBD2. CDR3 residues: CASSMTSGGGTQYF. The CDR3 DNA reads TGTGCCAGCAGCATGACTAGCGGGGGGGGGACCCAGTACTTC. Complete variable domain (other parts from reference TRBV28 and TRBJ2-5): DVKVTQSSRYLVKRTGEKVFLECVQDMDHENMFWYRQDPGLGLRLIYFSYDVKMKEKGDIPEGYSVSREKKERFSLILESASTNQTSMYLCASSMTSGGGTQYFGPGTRLLVL.